This T cell receptor (beta chain) was observed in a study of read filtering for tumor transcriptome and immune sequencing. At the level of the study: TCR-mapped reads were about 4 to 11 million with IR-seq versus roughly 75 to 1,400 with RNA-seq.

The CDR3 runs 15 residues. The germline gives CDR1 SGHDT, CDR2 YYEEEE. V lost 3 bases to trimming and J lost 3 bases, with 15 bases between them. Molecular barcoded adaptors covering alpha/delta and beta/gamma chains were used on roughly 370 ng RNA. TCRdb re-analysed the reads in MiXCR, keeping a single row per CDR3 protein. The sample includes 100,000 to 150,000 distinct CDR3 sequences, 13% seen only once; the top ten take 7% to 9%. This sequence originates from a donor aged 40 or older with multiple myeloma. Sequenced sample: a population of CD138-negative cells sorted from bone marrow. The chain is built from TRBV5-6 and TRBJ1-1; the D is unclear. In nucleotides, the CDR3 is TGTGCCAGCAGCTACCGACGCCCGGGGTACACTGAAGCTTTCTTT. It yields the protein CASSYRRPGYTEAFF.